Presented here are 11 T cell receptor beta chains from one specimen sequenced in a study of CD8 T cells in ankylosing spondylitis. TCRdb passed the 5' RACE reads through MiXCR, listing each CDR3 protein once. Of about 31,000 distinct CDR3 sequences listed, 7.2% are singletons. Material: blood, either unsorted or a sorted T cell fraction (not recorded which). These TCRs come from a male donor with ankylosing spondylitis or in good health (not recorded which).

The table lists this clonotype with a few counts. This could be a read error, since a much larger clone is one nucleotide away. The V call is TRBV3-1, the J call TRBJ2-2, with TRBD2 matching over 11 bases. J was trimmed by 1 base and V by 7 bases; bases with no gene match: 11. This CDR3 is 18 amino acids long. CDR1 and CDR2 from the germline V gene are LGHDT and YNNKEL (reference sequence). The DNA of the CDR3 is TGTGCCAGCACCCTAGTTAAGACTAGCGGGATGAACACCGGGGAGCTGTTTTTT. This codes for CASTLVKTSGMNTGELFF.

Within the sample, this clonotype is medium-sized. V gene TRBV12-3 or TRBV12-4 combines with J gene TRBJ2-2; possibly TRBD1 for D (6 bases). V lost 5 bases to trimming and J lost 5 bases, with 6 bases between them. The CDR3 is made up of 12 amino acids. The CDR3 reads CASSQGTGELFF. Here the CDR3 DNA reads TGTGCCAGCAGTCAGGGGACCGGGGAGCTGTTTTTT.

This clonotype appeared many times. The V gene is TRBV20-1, the J gene TRBJ2-5; D is ambiguous. The CDR3 sequence is 13 residues long. The germline gives CDR1 DFQATT, CDR2 SNEGSKA (reference sequence). The ends were cut back, 4 bases at V and 6 bases at J, with 15 bases in the middle. CDR3 amino acids: CSATGLFEKTQYF. The CDR3 coding sequence is TGCAGTGCTACGGGCCTATTCGAAAAGACCCAGTACTTC.

This clonotype was recorded at least ten times. The J gene is TRBJ2-4, the V gene TRBV12-3 or TRBV12-4; D is possibly TRBD1 or TRBD2 (5 bases each). CDR3 length equals 14 residues. V lost 7 bases to trimming and J lost 5 bases, with 15 bases between them. CDR3 coding DNA: TGTGCCAGCACTACTTGGGGGAGCCAAAACATTCAGTACTTC. This translates into CASTTWGSQNIQYF.

This clonotype was counted many times. V and J are TRBV10-3 and TRBJ2-1; 12 bases line up with TRBD2. J was trimmed by 5 bases and V by 4 bases; bases with no gene match: 6. CDR3 length: 16 residues. Germline values: CDR1 ENHRY, CDR2 SYGVKD. Here the CDR3 DNA reads TGTGCCATCAGTGCCCTAGCGGGGGGGATAAACAATGAGCAGTTCTTC. Residues: CAISALAGGINNEQFF.

This clonotype was counted many times. The chain recombines TRBV20-1 with TRBJ2-3; possibly TRBD2 for D (6 bases). Trimming left V 1 base short and J 3 bases short, with 8 bases between. The CDR3 covers 13 residues. Germline assignment: CDR1 DFQATT and CDR2 SNEGSKA (reference sequence). The CDR3 loop is CSARAGETDTQYF. The CDR3 nucleotides read TGCAGTGCTAGAGCGGGAGAGACAGATACGCAGTATTTT.

This clonotype was seen repeatedly, ten times or more. This chain joins TRBV5-1 and TRBJ2-3, with D hard to call. Germline CDR1 and CDR2: SGHRS and YFSETQ. The CDR3 covers 13 residues. V was shortened by 0 bases and J by 5 bases, with 7 bases between the two germline ends. CDR3 DNA sequence: TGCGCCAGCAGCTTGGATTTAATAGATACGCAGTATTTT. Residues: CASSLDLIDTQYF.

This clonotype was observed many times. CDR3 sequence (DNA): TGTGCCACCAGTGAACCGAGCGGGTCGAGCTCCTACAATGAGCAGTTCTTC. This translates into CATSEPSGSSSYNEQFF. V gene TRBV24-1 combines with J gene TRBJ2-1; D may be TRBD2 (6 bases). The CDR3 length is 17 residues. With 4 bases removed from V and 0 bases from J, the gap between germline ends came to 15 bases. Per the germline V gene, CDR1 is KGHDR and CDR2 is SFDVKD.

CDR3: CASREGFSNQPQHF. Written as DNA, the CDR3 is TGTGCCAGCAGGGAGGGCTTTAGCAATCAGCCCCAGCATTTT. The chain joins TRBV2 to TRBJ1-5; D is uncertain. The ends were cut back, 6 bases at V and 0 bases at J, with 9 bases in the middle. Per germline, CDR1 SNHLY and CDR2 FYNNEI. This CDR3 spans 14 amino acids.

This clonotype was detected many times. The chain uses TRBV29-1 and TRBJ1-4; maybe TRBD1 (5 bases). V lost 6 bases, J lost 3 bases, and 11 bases lay in between. Germline V gene sequence: CDR1 SQVTM, CDR2 ANQGSEA. The CDR3 spans 13 residues. The CDR3 DNA sequence: TGCAGCGTGGACAAGCTAGCTAATGAAAAACTGTTTTTT. Translated: CSVDKLANEKLFF. The full variable domain, with the rest looked up from reference TRBV29-1 and TRBJ1-4, is SAVISQKPSRDICQRGTSLTIQCQVDSQVTMMFWYRQQPGQSLTLIATANQGSEATYESGFVIDKFPISRPNLTFSTLTVSNMSPEDSSIYLCSVDKLANEKLFFGSGTQLSVL.

This clonotype was recorded at least ten times. This chain connects TRBV12-3 or TRBV12-4 to TRBJ2-1; the match to TRBD1 covers 9 bases. The CDR3 totals 14 residues. V trimming: 5 bases; J trimming: 10 bases; junction bases outside the gene matches: 9. The chain's CDR3 is CASSPTGTGREQFF. The CDR3 nucleotides read TGTGCCAGCAGTCCAACCGGGACAGGGCGGGAGCAGTTCTTC.